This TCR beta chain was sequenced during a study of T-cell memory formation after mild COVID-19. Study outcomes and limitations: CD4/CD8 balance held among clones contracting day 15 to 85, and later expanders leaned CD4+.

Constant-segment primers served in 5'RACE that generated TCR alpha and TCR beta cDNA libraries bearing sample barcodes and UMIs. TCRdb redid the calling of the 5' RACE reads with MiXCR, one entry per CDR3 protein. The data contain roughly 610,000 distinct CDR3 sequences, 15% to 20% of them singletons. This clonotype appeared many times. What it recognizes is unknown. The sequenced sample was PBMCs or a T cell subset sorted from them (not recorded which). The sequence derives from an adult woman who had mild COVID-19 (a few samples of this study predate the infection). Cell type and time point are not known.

CDR3 loop: CSVPRTGPNSYEQYF. In DNA, the CDR3 is TGCAGCGTTCCCCGGACAGGGCCGAACTCCTACGAGCAGTACTTC. This sequence joins TRBV29-1 and TRBJ2-7, with 8 bases fitting TRBD1. The ends lost 5 bases at V and 0 bases at J; junction bases unmatched: 9. CDR1 is SQVTM and CDR2 is ANQGSEA in the germline V gene. CDR3 length: 15 residues.